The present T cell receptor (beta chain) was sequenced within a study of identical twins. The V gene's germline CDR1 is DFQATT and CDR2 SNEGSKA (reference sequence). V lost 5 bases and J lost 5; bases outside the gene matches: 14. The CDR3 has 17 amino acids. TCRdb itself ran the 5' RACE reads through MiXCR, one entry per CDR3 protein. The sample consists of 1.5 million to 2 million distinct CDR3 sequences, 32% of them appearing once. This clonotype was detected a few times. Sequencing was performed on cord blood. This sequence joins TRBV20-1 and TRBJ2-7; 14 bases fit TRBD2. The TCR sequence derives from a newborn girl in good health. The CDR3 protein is CSAQSLLTSGRAHEQYF. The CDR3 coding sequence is TGCAGTGCTCAGTCCCTGTTGACTAGCGGGAGGGCGCACGAGCAGTACTTC.